This TCR beta chain was documented in a study of blood T cell repertoires in COVID-19. The CDR3 extends over 10 amino acids. Germline V gene sequence: CDR1 DFQATT, CDR2 SNEGSKA (reference sequence). V shed 1 base and J shed 8 bases, with 5 bases lying between them. Produced via immunoSEQ multiplex PCR; TCRdb's table is partial and in-frame only. The table includes 200,000 to 250,000 clones, approximately 85% detected once. Participants' reported clinical history set cohort assignment. The source material was PBMCs or T cells enriched from blood (not recorded which). The TCR sequence derives from a woman between 45 and 65 years old who had recovered from COVID-19. The chain couples TRBV20-1 to TRBJ2-5; no reliable D call. CDR3 in DNA: TGCAGTGCTAGAGTCGTTACCCAGTACTTC. Protein: CSARVVTQYF.